The 26 T cell receptor beta chains in this list originate from one sample, sequenced in a study of T cell repertoires in cytomegalovirus infection. TCRdb redid the calling of the reads with MiXCR, one entry per CDR3 protein. The table includes approximately 500,000 distinct CDR3 sequences, approximately 10% detected once. Material: PBMCs. All receptors come from a human donor in good health (CMV status not recorded). Some clones in this sample may be carry-over from other donors' samples.

This clonotype was counted many times. The chain recombines TRBV12-3 or TRBV12-4 with TRBJ1-1; D is uncertain. The CDR3 runs to 14 residues. Trimming cost V 4 bases and J 1 base, with 10 bases left between them. The DNA of the CDR3 is TGTGCCAGCAGTTCCCCCTACACGAACACTGAAGCTTTCTTT. Translated, it gives CASSSPYTNTEAFF.

This clonotype has ten or more counts. The gene calls are TRBV7-2 and TRBJ2-7; TRBD2 aligns across 7 bases. Germline V gene lookup returns CDR1 SGHTA and CDR2 FQGNSA. CDR3 length equals 16 residues. The junction had 16 bases not matched to a gene; V was cut back by 5 bases and J by 6 bases. CDR3 bases: TGTGCCAGCAGCCCCCGAGGCGGGAGAATTTCAGGCGAGCAGTACTTC. Protein sequence: CASSPRGGRISGEQYF.

Of note for this clonotype: A much more abundant neighbour one base away suggests this may be a read error. The CDR3 DNA is TGTGCCAGCAGCCCACATGGCGAGGGGGAAAAACTGTTTTTT. Its protein is CASSPHGEGEKLFF. This chain connects TRBV7-8 to TRBJ1-4; D is possibly TRBD1 (5 bases). The V end lost 5 bases, the J end lost 8 bases, and 15 bases lay between the germline ends. The CDR3 covers 14 residues. The germline V gene encodes CDR1 SGHVS and CDR2 FQNEAQ.

Many counts were recorded for this clonotype. The gene calls are TRBV7-3 and TRBJ2-1; D is perhaps TRBD1 (7 bases). The V and J ends lost 4 bases and 6 bases respectively, with 13 bases between them. Germline V gene sequence: CDR1 SGHTA, CDR2 FQGTGA. CDR3 length equals 14 residues. DNA of the CDR3: TGTGCCAGCAGCTCGGCGGGGACAGCCAATGAGCAGTTCTTC. Protein product: CASSSAGTANEQFF. Filled out from reference TRBV7-3 and TRBJ2-1, the complete variable domain reads GAGVSQTPSNKVTEKGKYVELRCDPISGHTALYWYRQSLGQGPEFLIYFQGTGAADDSGLPNDRFFAVRPEGSVSTLKIQRTERGDSAVYLCASSSAGTANEQFFGPGTRLTVL.

The chain carries TRBV12-3 or TRBV12-4 and TRBJ2-5, with 9 bases identical to TRBD2. This CDR3 spans 15 amino acids. Germline trimming cut 3 bases from V and 6 bases from J; bases unmatched to any gene: 8. CDR3 sequence (DNA): TGTGCCAGCAGTTTTTCCAGCGGGGGGCAGAAGACCCAGTACTTC. Protein sequence: CASSFSSGGQKTQYF.

The sample holds many counts of this clonotype. The chain uses TRBV5-4 and TRBJ2-5, with TRBD2 identical over 7 bases. The CDR3 sequence is 14 residues long. Germline CDR1 is SGHNT and CDR2 is YYREEE (reference sequence). The J segment lost 4 bases and the V segment lost 2 bases, leaving 5 bases of the junction unmatched. The CDR3 bases are TGTGCCAGCAGCTTATTCCCGGGGGGAGAGACCCAGTACTTC. Its protein product is CASSLFPGGETQYF. The variable domain in full, with the rest retrieved from reference TRBV5-4 and TRBJ2-5, is ETGVTQSPTHLIKTRGQQVTLRCSSQSGHNTVSWYQQALGQGPQFIFQYYREEENGRGNFPPRFSGLQFPNYSSELNVNALELDDSALYLCASSLFPGGETQYFGPGTRLLVL.

This chain uses TRBV9 with TRBJ2-7; D gene ambiguous. Germline-derived CDR1 and CDR2 are SGDLS and YYNGEE. V lost 0 bases to trimming and J lost 4 bases, with 11 bases between them. This CDR3 spans 14 amino acids. The CDR3 region has the DNA TGTGCCAGCAGCGTAGGGAGTAGCCCTTACGAGCAGTACTTC. Translation gives CASSVGSSPYEQYF.

Ten or more counts support this clonotype. This chain links TRBV12-3 or TRBV12-4 with TRBJ1-5; a weak D match, TRBD1 (6 bases). The CDR3 has 13 residues. The germline V and J ends were trimmed by 3 bases and 8 bases, with 11 bases remaining between them. This CDR3 is CASSLARDKPQHF. CDR3 bases: TGTGCCAGCAGTTTGGCGCGGGACAAGCCCCAGCATTTT.

Many counts were recorded for this clonotype. The rearrangement links TRBV5-1 to TRBJ2-2; D tentatively reads TRBD1 or TRBD2 (5 bases each). Germline CDR1 SGHRS, CDR2 YFSETQ. The CDR3 sequence is 15 residues long. The V end was cut by 4 bases, the J end by 7 bases, with 17 bases between. This chain's CDR3 is CASSADSREGGELFF. The CDR3 region has the DNA TGCGCCAGCAGCGCGGACTCCAGGGAAGGCGGGGAGCTGTTTTTT.

The V and J genes are TRBV5-5 and TRBJ2-2, with 7 positions matching TRBD2. The germline V gene has CDR1 SGHKS and CDR2 YYEKEE (reference sequence). The CDR3 is made up of 16 amino acids. With V trimmed by 3 bases and J by 4 bases, 9 bases remained unmatched. In DNA form, the CDR3 reads TGTGCCAGCAGCTCCATCCCGCGGGGGACCACCGGGGAGCTGTTTTTT. This translates into CASSSIPRGTTGELFF. The entire variable domain, with the rest obtained from reference TRBV5-5 and TRBJ2-2, is as follows: DAGVTQSPTHLIKTRGQQVTLRCSPISGHKSVSWYQQVLGQGPQFIFQYYEKEERGRGNFPDRFSARQFPNYSSELNVNALLLGDSALYLCASSSIPRGTTGELFFGEGSRLTVL.

This clonotype was recorded only once. The genes are TRBV12-3 or TRBV12-4 and TRBJ1-5, with D uncertain. The CDR3 runs 13 residues. The ends were cut back, 1 base at V and 4 bases at J, with 5 bases in the middle. The CDR3 sequence: CASSLEQNQPQHF. CDR3 sequence (DNA): TGTGCCAGCAGTTTAGAACAGAATCAGCCCCAGCATTTT.

At least ten counts were recorded for this clonotype. V gene TRBV20-1 combines with J gene TRBJ2-7; a possible D gene is TRBD1 (5 bases). V was shortened by 0 bases and J by 4 bases, with 13 bases between the two germline ends. There are 14 residues in the CDR3. Germline V gene lookup returns CDR1 DFQATT and CDR2 SNEGSKA (reference sequence). DNA for the CDR3: TGCAGTGCTAGAGATTACGGGCAGGGATACGAGCAGTACTTC. This sequence encodes CSARDYGQGYEQYF.

V and J are TRBV5-1 and TRBJ2-5; D possibly corresponds to TRBD1 (6 bases). The germline CDR1 and CDR2 sequences are SGHRS and YFSETQ. CDR3 length equals 15 residues. V lost 2 bases and J lost 0, with 11 bases in between. The CDR3 nucleotides read TGCGCCAGCAGCTTCAGGGGCGGGTACCAAGAGACCCAGTACTTC. Protein sequence: CASSFRGGYQETQYF.

The sample holds many counts of this clonotype. V gene TRBV5-4 combines with J gene TRBJ2-1, with 7 bases lining up with TRBD1. The CDR3 consists of 15 residues. V shed 0 bases, J shed 5 bases, and the junction held 5 bases outside the gene matches. Looked up from germline, CDR1 is SGHNT and CDR2 is YYREEE (reference sequence). The CDR3 region has the DNA TGTGCCAGCAGCTTGGGATGGGACAGAAACAATGAGCAGTTCTTC. Translation gives CASSLGWDRNNEQFF.

This clonotype was counted a few times. The chain has TRBV7-6 and TRBJ2-2; tentative D call: TRBD1 (6 bases). Germline V gene lookup returns CDR1 SGHVS and CDR2 FNYEAQ. This CDR3 region has 14 residues. The V gene lost 4 bases and the J gene lost 7 bases, with 13 bases spanning the gap. The CDR3 region is CASSSNRDGGELFF. For the CDR3, the DNA is TGTGCCAGCAGCTCAAACAGGGACGGCGGGGAGCTGTTTTTT.

This clonotype has more than one count but fewer than ten. The chain combines TRBV13 with TRBJ2-1; 9 nucleotides match TRBD2. Germline loops: CDR1 PRHDT, CDR2 FYEKMQ (reference sequence). The CDR3 totals 17 residues. The ends lost 5 bases at V and 4 bases at J; junction bases unmatched: 12. DNA for the CDR3: TGTGCCAGCAGCCCCCGGGAAGCGGGGGGCTTTTACAATGAGCAGTTCTTC. Its translation: CASSPREAGGFYNEQFF.

This clonotype was recorded many times. The CDR3 DNA reads TGTGCCAGCAGCTTAGTCCCGGCTAATGAAAAACTGTTTTTT. Its protein is CASSLVPANEKLFF. The chain uses TRBV7-3 and TRBJ1-4; D is ambiguous. The CDR3 is 14 residues long. Germline-derived CDR1 and CDR2 are SGHTA and FQGTGA. Trimming shortened V by 2 bases and J by 3 bases, and 7 bases separated the two germline ends. Full variable domain (missing parts from reference TRBV7-3 and TRBJ1-4): GAGVSQTPSNKVTEKGKYVELRCDPISGHTALYWYRQSLGQGPEFLIYFQGTGAADDSGLPNDRFFAVRPEGSVSTLKIQRTERGDSAVYLCASSLVPANEKLFFGSGTQLSVL.

This clonotype was counted only a few times. This chain uses TRBV20-1 with TRBJ2-2; D ambiguous. Germline V CDR1 and CDR2: DFQATT, SNEGSKA (reference sequence). V lost 5 bases to trimming and J lost 6 bases, with 7 bases between them. This CDR3 is 11 amino acids long. The CDR3 nucleotides read TGCAGTGCTCCTACGGCCGGGGAGCTGTTTTTT. Protein sequence: CSAPTAGELFF.

As regards this clonotype: This could be a read error, since a much larger clone is one nucleotide away. The rearrangement links TRBV6-1 to TRBJ2-3; 10 bases agree with TRBD2. CDR3 size: 17 residues. CDR1 and CDR2 from the germline V gene are MNHNS and SASEGT. J lost 2 bases, V lost 4 bases, and 9 bases had no gene match. In DNA, the CDR3 is TGTGCCAGCAGTGTAGATCTAGCGGGAGTAAACACAGATACGCAGTATTTT. It encodes CASSVDLAGVNTDTQYF.

There are many counts of this clonotype. The J gene is TRBJ2-4, the V gene TRBV7-8, with 11 nucleotides matching TRBD2. Per the germline V gene, CDR1 is SGHVS and CDR2 is FQNEAQ. CDR3 length: 19 amino acids. V trimming: 4 bases; J trimming: 0 bases; junction bases outside the gene matches: 11. The DNA for the CDR3 is TGTGCCAGCAGCTCCCGACTAGCGGGAAGTTTACTAGCCAAAAACATTCAGTACTTC. This codes for CASSSRLAGSLLAKNIQYF.

This clonotype was seen many times. V gene TRBV7-2 combines with J gene TRBJ2-3; 7 bases map to TRBD1. The CDR3 consists of 15 residues. The germline V gene encodes CDR1 SGHTA and CDR2 FQGNSA. Trimming at V came to 4 bases and at J to 2 bases, leaving 6 bases not matched to a gene. This chain's CDR3 is CASSWKTGNTDTQYF. The CDR3 coding sequence is TGTGCCAGCAGCTGGAAGACAGGGAACACAGATACGCAGTATTTT. Full variable domain (outside the CDR3, taken from reference TRBV7-2 and TRBJ2-3): GAGVSQSPSNKVTEKGKDVELRCDPISGHTALYWYRQSLGQGLEFLIYFQGNSAPDKSGLPSDRFSAERTGGSVSTLTIQRTQQEDSAVYLCASSWKTGNTDTQYFGPGTRLTVL.

This chain uses TRBV19 with TRBJ2-7, with 7 positions matching TRBD1. The CDR3 consists of 15 residues. Germline CDR1 LNHDA, CDR2 SQIVND (reference sequence). Losses at the gene ends were 5 bases for V and 4 bases for J; bases not matched to a gene: 11. DNA for the CDR3: TGTGCCAGTAGTGAAACCGGGACAGTGTCATACGAGCAGTACTTC. Protein product: CASSETGTVSYEQYF.

This clonotype was seen many times. The rearrangement uses TRBV4-1 and TRBJ1-3; the match to TRBD1 covers 7 bases. V lost 4 bases and J lost 3; bases outside the gene matches: 6. CDR1 and CDR2 (germline): MGHRA, YSYEKL. CDR3 length: 15 amino acids. This CDR3 reads CASSLQGGSGNTIYF. The CDR3 DNA is TGCGCCAGCAGCCTGCAGGGGGGAAGTGGAAACACCATATATTTT.

This clonotype was detected many times. The genes are TRBV7-6 and TRBJ2-7; D call uncertain. Trimming left V 5 bases short and J 10 bases short, with 15 bases between. Germline CDR1 reads SGHVS; CDR2 reads FNYEAQ. This CDR3 contains 12 residues. For the CDR3, the DNA is TGTGCCAGCAGCCCAATACACCTATCCCAGTACTTC. It specifies CASSPIHLSQYF. The complete variable domain, with remaining parts taken from reference TRBV7-6 and TRBJ2-7, reads GAGVSQSPRYKVTKRGQDVALRCDPISGHVSLYWYRQALGQGPEFLTYFNYEAQQDKSGLPNDRFSAERPEGSISTLTIQRTEQRDSAMYRCASSPIHLSQYFGPGTRLTVT.

This clonotype was seen many times. The chain couples TRBV5-1 to TRBJ1-2, with D possibly being TRBD1 (5 bases). This CDR3 is built from 13 residues. The ends were cut back, 4 bases at V and 10 bases at J, with 17 bases in the middle. Germline CDR1 and CDR2: SGHRS and YFSETQ. This CDR3 is CASSHGTDLPYTF. The CDR3, as DNA: TGCGCCAGCAGCCACGGGACGGACCTACCCTACACCTTC. Combining the CDR3 with reference TRBV5-1 and TRBJ1-2 gives the whole variable domain KAGVTQTPRYLIKTRGQQVTLSCSPISGHRSVSWYQQTPGQGLQFLFEYFSETQRNKGNFPGRFSGRQFSNSRSEMNVSTLELGDSALYLCASSHGTDLPYTFGSGTRLTVV.

This clonotype was observed many times. The chain uses TRBV12-3 or TRBV12-4 and TRBJ1-1; D gene uncertain. Trimming cost V 5 bases and J 7 bases, with 11 bases left between them. This CDR3 spans 12 amino acids. The CDR3 region is CASSRTAGEAFF. DNA for the CDR3: TGTGCCAGCAGTCGGACCGCGGGTGAAGCTTTCTTT.